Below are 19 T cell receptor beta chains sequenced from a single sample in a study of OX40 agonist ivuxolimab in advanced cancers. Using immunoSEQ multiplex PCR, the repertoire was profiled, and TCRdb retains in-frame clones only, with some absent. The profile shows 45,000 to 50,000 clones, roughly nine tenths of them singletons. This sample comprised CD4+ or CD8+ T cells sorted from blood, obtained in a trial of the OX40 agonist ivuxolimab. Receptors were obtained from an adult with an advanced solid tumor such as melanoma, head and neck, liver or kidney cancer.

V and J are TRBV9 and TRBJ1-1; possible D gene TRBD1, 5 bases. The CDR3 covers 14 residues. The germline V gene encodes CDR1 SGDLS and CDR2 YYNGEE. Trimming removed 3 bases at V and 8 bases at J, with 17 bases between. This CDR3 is CASSDNIEGREAFF. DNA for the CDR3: TGTGCCAGCAGCGACAATATCGAGGGGCGGGAAGCTTTCTTT.

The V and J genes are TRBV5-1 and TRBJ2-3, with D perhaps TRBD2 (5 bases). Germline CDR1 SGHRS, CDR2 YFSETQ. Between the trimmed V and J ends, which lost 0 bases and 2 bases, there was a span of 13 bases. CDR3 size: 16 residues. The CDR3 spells CASSLVLAEYTDTQYF. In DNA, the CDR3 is TGCGCCAGCAGCTTGGTCCTAGCAGAATACACAGATACGCAGTATTTT.

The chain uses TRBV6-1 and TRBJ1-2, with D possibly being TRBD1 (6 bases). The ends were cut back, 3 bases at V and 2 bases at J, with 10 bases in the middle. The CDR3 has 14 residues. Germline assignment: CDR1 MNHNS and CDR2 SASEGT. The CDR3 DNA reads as TGTGCCAGCAGTGATTTAGACAGGAACTATGGCTACACCTTC. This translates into CASSDLDRNYGYTF.

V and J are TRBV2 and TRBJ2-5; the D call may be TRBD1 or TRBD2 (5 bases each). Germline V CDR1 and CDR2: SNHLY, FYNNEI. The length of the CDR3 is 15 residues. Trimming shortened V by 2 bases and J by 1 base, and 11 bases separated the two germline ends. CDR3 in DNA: TGTGCCAGCAGTGAATGGGGACGCCTCCAAGAGACCCAGTACTTC. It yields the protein CASSEWGRLQETQYF. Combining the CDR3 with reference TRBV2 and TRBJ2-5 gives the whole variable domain EPEVTQTPSHQVTQMGQEVILRCVPISNHLYFYWYRQILGQKVEFLVSFYNNEISEKSEIFDDQFSVERPDGSNFTLKIRSTKLEDSAMYFCASSEWGRLQETQYFGPGTRLLVL.

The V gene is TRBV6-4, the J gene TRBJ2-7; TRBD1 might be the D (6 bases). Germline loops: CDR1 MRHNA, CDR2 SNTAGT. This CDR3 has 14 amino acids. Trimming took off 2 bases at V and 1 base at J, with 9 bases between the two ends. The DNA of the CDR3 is TGTGCCAGCAGTGACGGGACATCATCCTACGAGCAGTACTTC. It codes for CASSDGTSSYEQYF.

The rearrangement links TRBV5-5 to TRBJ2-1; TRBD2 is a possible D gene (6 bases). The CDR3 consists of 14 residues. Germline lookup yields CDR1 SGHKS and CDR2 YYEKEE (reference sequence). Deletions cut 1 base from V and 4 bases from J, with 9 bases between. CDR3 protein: CASSLRAGYNEQFF. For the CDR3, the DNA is TGTGCCAGCAGCTTGAGAGCGGGTTACAATGAGCAGTTCTTC.

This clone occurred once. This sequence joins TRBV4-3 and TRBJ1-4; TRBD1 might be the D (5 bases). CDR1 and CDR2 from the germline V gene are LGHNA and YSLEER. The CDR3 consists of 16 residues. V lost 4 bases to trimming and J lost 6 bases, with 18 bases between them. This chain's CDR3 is CASSPAGRDADEKLFF. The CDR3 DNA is TGCGCCAGCAGCCCCGCGGGGCGGGATGCGGATGAAAAACTGTTTTTT.

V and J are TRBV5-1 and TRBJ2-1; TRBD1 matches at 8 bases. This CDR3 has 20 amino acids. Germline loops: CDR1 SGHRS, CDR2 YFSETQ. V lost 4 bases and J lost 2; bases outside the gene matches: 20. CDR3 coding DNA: TGCGCCAGCAGCCGGACAGGGATTAGGATCCAAGTAGCTACCTACAATGAGCAGTTCTTC. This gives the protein CASSRTGIRIQVATYNEQFF.

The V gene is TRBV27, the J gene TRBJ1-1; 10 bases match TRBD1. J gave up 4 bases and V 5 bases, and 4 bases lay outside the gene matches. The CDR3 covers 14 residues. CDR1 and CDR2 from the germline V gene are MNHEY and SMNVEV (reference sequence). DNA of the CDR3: TGTGCCAGCAGTCCAGGGACAGGGGTCACTGAAGCTTTCTTT. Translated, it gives CASSPGTGVTEAFF.

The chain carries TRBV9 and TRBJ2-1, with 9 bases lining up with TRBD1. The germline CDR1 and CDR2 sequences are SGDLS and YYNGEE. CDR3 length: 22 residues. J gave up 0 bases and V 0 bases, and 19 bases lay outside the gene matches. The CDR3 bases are TGTGCCAGCAGCGTAGGTCCCCCCCGGGACAGGGCCGAACCGAGCTCCTACAATGAGCAGTTCTTC. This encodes CASSVGPPRDRAEPSSYNEQFF.

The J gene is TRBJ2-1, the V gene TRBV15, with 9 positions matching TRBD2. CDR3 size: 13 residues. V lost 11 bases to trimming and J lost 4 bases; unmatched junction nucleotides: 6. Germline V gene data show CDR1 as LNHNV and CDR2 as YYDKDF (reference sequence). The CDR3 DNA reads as TGTGCCGCTAGGCGGGAGGGATACAATGAGCAGTTCTTC. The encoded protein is CAARREGYNEQFF.

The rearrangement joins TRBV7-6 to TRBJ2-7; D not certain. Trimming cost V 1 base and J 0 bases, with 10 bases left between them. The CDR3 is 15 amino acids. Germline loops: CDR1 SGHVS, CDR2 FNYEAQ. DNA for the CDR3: TGTGCCAGCAGCTTAGAAGACCGCCTCTCCTACGAGCAGTACTTC. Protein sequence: CASSLEDRLSYEQYF.

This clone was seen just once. The CDR3 bases are TGTGCCAGCAGCGTAGATGAGCGGGAGACCTACAATGAGCAGTTCTTC. This sequence encodes CASSVDERETYNEQFF. This chain links TRBV9 with TRBJ2-1; TRBD2 matches 8 bases. V lost 0 bases to trimming and J lost 2 bases; unmatched junction nucleotides: 4. CDR1 and CDR2 (germline): SGDLS, YYNGEE. This CDR3 is 16 amino acids long.

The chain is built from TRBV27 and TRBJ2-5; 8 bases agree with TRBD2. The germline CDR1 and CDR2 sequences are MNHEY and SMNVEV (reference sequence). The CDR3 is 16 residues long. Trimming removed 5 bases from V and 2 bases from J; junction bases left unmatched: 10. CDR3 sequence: CASSPLAGLPQETQYF. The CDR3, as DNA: TGTGCCAGCAGTCCCTTAGCGGGACTTCCTCAAGAGACCCAGTACTTC.

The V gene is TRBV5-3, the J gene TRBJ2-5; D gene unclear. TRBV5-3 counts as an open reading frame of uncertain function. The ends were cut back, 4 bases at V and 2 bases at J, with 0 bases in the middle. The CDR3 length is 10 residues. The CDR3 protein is CARSQETQYF. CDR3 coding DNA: TGTGCCAGAAGCCAAGAGACCCAGTACTTC.

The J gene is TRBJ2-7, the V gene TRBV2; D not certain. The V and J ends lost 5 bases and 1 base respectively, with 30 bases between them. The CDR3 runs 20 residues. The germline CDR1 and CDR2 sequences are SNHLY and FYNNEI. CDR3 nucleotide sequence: TGTGCCAGCAGTCCTGCCGATTACTCAACGGAGACGATCACTTCCTACGAGCAGTACTTC. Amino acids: CASSPADYSTETITSYEQYF. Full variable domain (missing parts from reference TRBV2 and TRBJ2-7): EPEVTQTPSHQVTQMGQEVILRCVPISNHLYFYWYRQILGQKVEFLVSFYNNEISEKSEIFDDQFSVERPDGSNFTLKIRSTKLEDSAMYFCASSPADYSTETITSYEQYFGPGTRLTVT.

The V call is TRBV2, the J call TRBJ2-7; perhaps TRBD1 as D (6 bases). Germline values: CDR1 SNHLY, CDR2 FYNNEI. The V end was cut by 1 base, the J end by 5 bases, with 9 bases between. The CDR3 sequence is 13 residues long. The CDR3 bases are TGTGCCAGCAGTGAAGATGAGGGGGACGAGCAGTACTTC. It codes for CASSEDEGDEQYF. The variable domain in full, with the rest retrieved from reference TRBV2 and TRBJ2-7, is EPEVTQTPSHQVTQMGQEVILRCVPISNHLYFYWYRQILGQKVEFLVSFYNNEISEKSEIFDDQFSVERPDGSNFTLKIRSTKLEDSAMYFCASSEDEGDEQYFGPGTRLTVT.

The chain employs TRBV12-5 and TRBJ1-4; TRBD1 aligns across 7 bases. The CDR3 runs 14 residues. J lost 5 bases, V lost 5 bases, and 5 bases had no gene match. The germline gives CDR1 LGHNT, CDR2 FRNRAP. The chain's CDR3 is CASGPGQTNEKLFF. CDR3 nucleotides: TGTGCTAGTGGTCCGGGACAGACGAATGAAAAACTGTTTTTT. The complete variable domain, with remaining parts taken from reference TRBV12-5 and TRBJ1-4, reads DARVTQTPRHKVTEMGQEVTMRCQPILGHNTVFWYRQTMMQGLELLAYFRNRAPLDDSGMPKDRFSAEMPDATLATLKIQPSEPRDSAVYFCASGPGQTNEKLFFGSGTQLSVL.

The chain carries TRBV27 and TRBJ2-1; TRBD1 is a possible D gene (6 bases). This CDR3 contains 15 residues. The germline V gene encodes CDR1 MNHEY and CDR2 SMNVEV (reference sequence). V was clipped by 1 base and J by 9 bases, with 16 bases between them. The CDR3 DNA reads TGTGCCAGCAGTTTATATAACCAGGACAGTCTTGAGCAGTTCTTC. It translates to CASSLYNQDSLEQFF.